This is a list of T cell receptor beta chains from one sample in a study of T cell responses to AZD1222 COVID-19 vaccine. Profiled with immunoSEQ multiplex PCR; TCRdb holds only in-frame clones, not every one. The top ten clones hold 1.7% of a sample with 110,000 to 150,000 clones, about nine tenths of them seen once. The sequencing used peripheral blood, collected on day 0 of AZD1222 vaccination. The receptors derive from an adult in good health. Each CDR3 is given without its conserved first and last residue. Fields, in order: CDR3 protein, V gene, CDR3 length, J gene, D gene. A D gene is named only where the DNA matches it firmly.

CDR3aa: ASRLAGSTDTQY
v_gene: TRBV7-2
len: 12
j_gene: TRBJ2-3
d_gene: TRBD2

CDR3aa: ASRKDSSNQPQH
v_gene: TRBV19
len: 12
j_gene: TRBJ1-5
d_gene: .

CDR3aa: ASSFRGSPRYEQY
v_gene: TRBV5-4
len: 13
j_gene: TRBJ2-7
d_gene: .

CDR3aa: ASSLAGDSLTYEQY
v_gene: TRBV11-1
len: 14
j_gene: TRBJ2-7
d_gene: TRBD1

CDR3aa: ASRLRTGSNYGYT
v_gene: TRBV27
len: 13
j_gene: TRBJ1-2
d_gene: .

CDR3aa: ASSEKGASSGNTIY
v_gene: TRBV6-1
len: 14
j_gene: TRBJ1-3
d_gene: TRBD1

CDR3aa: ASREQGTTGELF
v_gene: TRBV10-1
len: 12
j_gene: TRBJ2-2
d_gene: TRBD1

CDR3aa: ASSELRGRTTGELF
v_gene: TRBV10-1
len: 14
j_gene: TRBJ2-2
d_gene: .

CDR3aa: ASSIAGSTEAF
v_gene: TRBV19
len: 11
j_gene: TRBJ1-1
d_gene: .

CDR3aa: ASVPAGGGYT
v_gene: TRBV12-3/TRBV12-4
len: 10
j_gene: TRBJ1-2
d_gene: TRBD1

CDR3aa: ASSLSRANEKLF
v_gene: TRBV5-6
len: 12
j_gene: TRBJ1-4
d_gene: .

CDR3aa: ASSRESIEAF
v_gene: TRBV2
len: 10
j_gene: TRBJ1-1
d_gene: .

CDR3aa: ASSFGAGYQPQH
v_gene: TRBV28
len: 12
j_gene: TRBJ1-5
d_gene: .

CDR3aa: ASSPGDRNTEAF
v_gene: TRBV28
len: 12
j_gene: TRBJ1-1
d_gene: .

CDR3aa: ASSPHGQGPGYT
v_gene: TRBV7-3
len: 12
j_gene: TRBJ1-2
d_gene: TRBD1

CDR3aa: ASSFPGTGGQTQY
v_gene: TRBV5-4
len: 13
j_gene: TRBJ2-5
d_gene: TRBD1

CDR3aa: ASSPIVGDSPLH
v_gene: TRBV11-2
len: 12
j_gene: TRBJ1-6
d_gene: .

CDR3aa: ASSLSAEETQY
v_gene: TRBV4-1
len: 11
j_gene: TRBJ2-5
d_gene: .

CDR3aa: ASSQESATYEQY
v_gene: TRBV11-2
len: 12
j_gene: TRBJ2-7
d_gene: .

CDR3aa: ASSILEKLF
v_gene: TRBV28
len: 9
j_gene: TRBJ1-4
d_gene: .

CDR3aa: ASSLGVISYNEQF
v_gene: TRBV7-3
len: 13
j_gene: TRBJ2-1
d_gene: .

CDR3aa: ASSLYSAGGEAF
v_gene: TRBV28
len: 12
j_gene: TRBJ1-1
d_gene: .

CDR3aa: ASSRTGEKSYEQY
v_gene: TRBV7-8
len: 13
j_gene: TRBJ2-7
d_gene: TRBD1

CDR3aa: ASSFQDRGGAEAF
v_gene: TRBV5-4
len: 13
j_gene: TRBJ1-1
d_gene: TRBD1

CDR3aa: AYRDRRRENTIY
v_gene: TRBV30
len: 12
j_gene: TRBJ1-3
d_gene: .

CDR3aa: ASSWGQGDEAF
v_gene: TRBV3-1/TRBV3-2
len: 11
j_gene: TRBJ1-1
d_gene: TRBD1

CDR3aa: ASSMTRVGSYEQY
v_gene: TRBV19
len: 13
j_gene: TRBJ2-7
d_gene: .

CDR3aa: ASSQGRNNEQF
v_gene: TRBV19
len: 11
j_gene: TRBJ2-1
d_gene: .

CDR3aa: ASSVRQGVNLSNQPQH
v_gene: TRBV2
len: 16
j_gene: TRBJ1-5
d_gene: .

CDR3aa: ASSTNRQGDQPQH
v_gene: TRBV19
len: 13
j_gene: TRBJ1-5
d_gene: TRBD1

CDR3aa: ASTLPGHGRGIQY
v_gene: TRBV7-3
len: 13
j_gene: TRBJ2-4
d_gene: TRBD2

CDR3aa: ASSLYGGATGELF
v_gene: TRBV5-4
len: 13
j_gene: TRBJ2-2
d_gene: .

CDR3aa: ASSQVKGLTDTQY
v_gene: TRBV4-1
len: 13
j_gene: TRBJ2-3
d_gene: .

CDR3aa: ASSFQPPLRSTDTQY
v_gene: TRBV5-1
len: 15
j_gene: TRBJ2-3
d_gene: .

CDR3aa: ASSSLQGYSNQPQH
v_gene: TRBV27
len: 14
j_gene: TRBJ1-5
d_gene: .

CDR3aa: ASFGTGKDSPLH
v_gene: TRBV18
len: 12
j_gene: TRBJ1-6
d_gene: TRBD1

CDR3aa: ASSIRRQGRAF
v_gene: TRBV19
len: 11
j_gene: TRBJ1-1
d_gene: TRBD1

CDR3aa: ASKRPGGYNEQF
v_gene: TRBV11-2
len: 12
j_gene: TRBJ2-1
d_gene: .

CDR3aa: ASSLGFGQPQH
v_gene: TRBV5-1
len: 11
j_gene: TRBJ1-5
d_gene: .

CDR3aa: ASSEGTGSPSLWGYT
v_gene: TRBV6-1
len: 15
j_gene: TRBJ1-2
d_gene: .

CDR3aa: ATSRANLRTGNTIY
v_gene: TRBV15
len: 14
j_gene: TRBJ1-3
d_gene: .

CDR3aa: ASSQDGTSLSSYNEQF
v_gene: TRBV4-2
len: 16
j_gene: TRBJ2-1
d_gene: TRBD2

CDR3aa: AISVLAGVSYDEQF
v_gene: TRBV10-3
len: 14
j_gene: TRBJ2-1
d_gene: TRBD2

CDR3aa: ASGLAGVNEQF
v_gene: TRBV19
len: 11
j_gene: TRBJ2-1
d_gene: TRBD2

CDR3aa: ASSPRTDTQY
v_gene: TRBV18
len: 10
j_gene: TRBJ2-3
d_gene: .

CDR3aa: ASSSRSEQF
v_gene: TRBV28
len: 9
j_gene: TRBJ2-1
d_gene: .

CDR3aa: ASSIAGYWNTEAF
v_gene: TRBV19
len: 13
j_gene: TRBJ1-1
d_gene: .

CDR3aa: ASRRSFGDTGELF
v_gene: TRBV14
len: 13
j_gene: TRBJ2-2
d_gene: .

CDR3aa: ASSADFTYQETQY
v_gene: TRBV19
len: 13
j_gene: TRBJ2-5
d_gene: .

CDR3aa: ASSPENTEAF
v_gene: TRBV18
len: 10
j_gene: TRBJ1-1
d_gene: .

CDR3aa: ATSRGLGAGLYNEQF
v_gene: TRBV15
len: 15
j_gene: TRBJ2-1
d_gene: .

CDR3aa: ASSLTRGGDTQY
v_gene: TRBV27
len: 12
j_gene: TRBJ2-3
d_gene: .

CDR3aa: ALSPGGGGGGSNQPQH
v_gene: TRBV28
len: 16
j_gene: TRBJ1-5
d_gene: .

CDR3aa: ASSERETGTNGYT
v_gene: TRBV10-2
len: 13
j_gene: TRBJ1-2
d_gene: .

CDR3aa: ASSIWGRPKTQY
v_gene: TRBV19
len: 12
j_gene: TRBJ2-5
d_gene: .

CDR3aa: ASSLGPGGRGEKLF
v_gene: TRBV7-9
len: 14
j_gene: TRBJ1-4
d_gene: TRBD1